Listed here are 26 T cell receptor beta chains from one sample, sequenced in a study of OX40 agonist ivuxolimab in advanced cancers. Assay used: immunoSEQ multiplex PCR; TCRdb lists only in-frame clones, some missing. The data show approximately 60,000 clones, with approximately 89% seen just once and 9.5% to 15% held by the top ten. Sequencing used CD4+ or CD8+ T cells sorted from blood, obtained in a trial of the OX40 agonist ivuxolimab. The receptor source for this set is an adult with an advanced solid tumor such as melanoma, head and neck, liver or kidney cancer.

The CDR3 reads CASSLGQGVIYEQYF. CDR3 bases: TGTGCCAGCAGTTTAGGGCAGGGGGTAATCTACGAGCAGTACTTC. The rearrangement links TRBV27 to TRBJ2-7; 7 nucleotides align to TRBD1. The CDR3 runs 15 residues. After removal of 2 bases from V and 3 bases from J, the junction contained 7 bases not matched to a gene. Germline V gene sequence: CDR1 MNHEY, CDR2 SMNVEV (reference sequence).

The CDR3 sequence: CASSNPGHNSYEQYF. CDR3 bases: TGTGCCAGCAGTAATCCGGGACACAACTCCTACGAGCAGTACTTC. This rearrangement joins TRBV7-6 to TRBJ2-7; D is possibly TRBD1 (6 bases). Trimming shortened V by 6 bases and J by 0 bases, and 15 bases separated the two germline ends. CDR1 and CDR2 (germline): SGHVS, FNYEAQ. The CDR3 is 15 residues long.

This clone showed up just once. This chain joins TRBV19 and TRBJ2-7, with TRBD1 identical over 11 bases. The germline V gene has CDR1 LNHDA and CDR2 SQIVND (reference sequence). The CDR3 covers 14 residues. The trim removed 5 bases at V and 7 bases at J, leaving 7 bases unmatched. The CDR3 protein is CASSFGQGAGEQYF. In DNA form, the CDR3 reads TGTGCCAGTAGTTTCGGACAGGGGGCAGGGGAGCAGTACTTC.

This clone was picked up one time. The rearrangement joins TRBV7-8 to TRBJ2-4; D is unclear. The CDR3 contains 19 residues. V was trimmed by 3 bases and J by 0 bases, leaving 21 bases between them. Germline assignment: CDR1 SGHVS and CDR2 FQNEAQ. The CDR3 coding sequence is TGTGCCAGCAGCTTGGCCTCTGTGGCCGCGCTTCTAGCCAAAAACATTCAGTACTTC. Translated, it gives CASSLASVAALLAKNIQYF.

A remark on this clone: Other DNA sequences from this sample encode an identical CDR3 as well. V and J are TRBV6-6 and TRBJ1-2, with no clear D. The germline V and J ends were trimmed by 6 bases and 5 bases, with 19 bases remaining between them. The CDR3 covers 15 residues. Germline V lookup: CDR1 MNHNY, CDR2 SVGAGI (reference sequence). The CDR3 protein is CASRTGLGLGYGYTF. For the CDR3, the DNA is TGTGCCAGCAGAACTGGCCTGGGTTTGGGATATGGCTACACCTTC.

This clone was recorded only once. This chain links TRBV29-1 with TRBJ2-3; 11 bases agree with TRBD2. This CDR3 is built from 16 residues. Germline-derived CDR1 and CDR2 are SQVTM and ANQGSEA. J was trimmed by 3 bases and V by 6 bases; bases with no gene match: 11. CDR3 sequence reads: CSVGTSGGMATDTQYF. CDR3 coding DNA: TGCAGCGTCGGGACTAGCGGAGGGATGGCAACAGATACGCAGTATTTT.

The genes are TRBV11-2 and TRBJ2-5, with D unclear. CDR1 is SGHAT and CDR2 is FQNNGV in the germline V gene. V was shortened by 5 bases and J by 0 bases, with 13 bases between the two germline ends. CDR3 size: 15 residues. CDR3 region: CASSRQHRHQETQYF. In nucleotides, the CDR3 is TGTGCCAGCAGCCGCCAGCATCGGCACCAAGAGACCCAGTACTTC. Full variable domain (outside the CDR3, taken from reference TRBV11-2 and TRBJ2-5): EAGVAQSPRYKIIEKRQSVAFWCNPISGHATLYWYQQILGQGPKLLIQFQNNGVVDDSQLPKDRFSAERLKGVDSTLKIQPAKLEDSAVYLCASSRQHRHQETQYFGPGTRLLVL.

This clone appeared a few times. V is TRBV2 and J is TRBJ2-7; TRBD2 aligns across 10 bases. The V and J ends lost 5 bases and 3 bases, in that order; junction bases with no gene match: 7. The CDR3 covers 15 residues. CDR1 SNHLY and CDR2 FYNNEI come from the germline V gene. The CDR3 nucleotides are TGTGCCAGCAGTAGAGGACTAGCGGCATACTACGAGCAGTACTTC. The encoded protein is CASSRGLAAYYEQYF.

The chain joins TRBV5-1 to TRBJ2-7; D might be TRBD1 (6 bases). Germline CDR1 SGHRS, CDR2 YFSETQ. V shed 4 bases and J shed 0 bases, with 11 bases lying between them. The CDR3 sequence is 14 residues long. CDR3 bases: TGCGCCAGCAGCGGGGACATTAGCTCCTACGAGCAGTACTTC. Residues: CASSGDISSYEQYF.

The chain joins TRBV11-3 to TRBJ1-4, with 9 bases identical to TRBD1. V lost 0 bases and J lost 8; bases outside the gene matches: 10. Germline CDR1 and CDR2: SGHNT and YENEEA. This CDR3 spans 17 amino acids. The CDR3 nucleotides read TGTGCCAGCAGCTTAGATTTCGGGACAGGGAAGTGGGAAAAACTGTTTTTT. This gives the protein CASSLDFGTGKWEKLFF.

The V call is TRBV5-1, the J call TRBJ2-7, with D tentatively TRBD1 or TRBD2 (6 bases each). The CDR3 totals 13 residues. V was trimmed by 0 bases and J by 5 bases, leaving 9 bases between them. Germline CDR1 SGHRS, CDR2 YFSETQ. As DNA, the CDR3 is TGCGCCAGCAGCTTGGCCGGGGGCCACGAGCAGTACTTC. Translating gives CASSLAGGHEQYF.

The chain recombines TRBV29-1 with TRBJ1-1; the D is unclear. CDR3 size: 11 residues. From germline, CDR1 is SQVTM and CDR2 ANQGSEA. Trimming pared 7 bases from V and 4 bases from J, leaving 10 bases between. The CDR3, as DNA: TGCAGCGGGGAGGGAGGCACTGAAGCTTTCTTT. Amino acids: CSGEGGTEAFF.

This chain joins TRBV5-4 and TRBJ2-1; D call uncertain. The CDR3 loop spans 11 amino acids. CDR1 is SGHNT and CDR2 is YYREEE in the germline V gene (reference sequence). V was shortened by 10 bases and J by 4 bases, with 9 bases between the two germline ends. This CDR3 reads CAAQSYNEQFF. The CDR3 nucleotides are TGTGCCGCGCAGAGTTACAATGAGCAGTTCTTC.

The chain is built from TRBV28 and TRBJ2-7; TRBD2 is a possible D gene (6 bases). V was clipped by 4 bases and J by 3 bases, with 10 bases between them. The CDR3 spans 13 residues. Germline V gene lookup returns CDR1 MDHEN and CDR2 SYDVKM. The CDR3 DNA follows: TGTGCCAGCAGTTCGCCGGAGGGCTACGAGCAGTACTTC. Its protein product is CASSSPEGYEQYF.

The chain couples TRBV5-1 to TRBJ2-7; TRBD2 agrees at 7 bases. After removal of 4 bases from V and 2 bases from J, the junction contained 15 bases not matched to a gene. Germline V gene sequence: CDR1 SGHRS, CDR2 YFSETQ. The CDR3 consists of 17 residues. This chain's CDR3 is CASSLGDVGSGTYEQYF. In DNA, the CDR3 is TGCGCCAGCAGCCTGGGGGATGTCGGAAGCGGGACCTACGAGCAGTACTTC.

The rearrangement links TRBV9 to TRBJ2-3, with 8 bases lining up with TRBD2. V trimming: 0 bases; J trimming: 4 bases; junction bases outside the gene matches: 7. The CDR3 loop spans 16 amino acids. CDR1 is SGDLS and CDR2 is YYNGEE in the germline V gene. The CDR3 DNA reads as TGTGCCAGCAGCGTAGTCAGCGGGAGCGTGGCAGATACGCAGTATTTT. It encodes CASSVVSGSVADTQYF.

V gene TRBV7-8 combines with J gene TRBJ1-2, with D perhaps TRBD1 (6 bases). This CDR3 spans 15 amino acids. Trimming removed 3 bases at V and 3 bases at J, with 14 bases between. The germline gives CDR1 SGHVS, CDR2 FQNEAQ. CDR3 nucleotide sequence: TGTGCCAGCAGCTTCTCCGCAGGGGTATACTATGGCTACACCTTC. It encodes CASSFSAGVYYGYTF. The full variable domain, with the rest looked up from reference TRBV7-8 and TRBJ1-2, is GAGVSQSPRYKVAKRGQDVALRCDPISGHVSLFWYQQALGQGPEFLTYFQNEAQLDKSGLPSDRFFAERPEGSVSTLKIQRTQQEDSAVYLCASSFSAGVYYGYTFGSGTRLTVV.

This sequence joins TRBV7-9 and TRBJ2-5; TRBD1 matches at 10 bases. This CDR3 has 17 residues. CDR1 and CDR2 (germline): SEHNR, FQNEAQ (reference sequence). Unmatched junction bases numbered 12, after V lost 4 bases and J lost 4 bases. The CDR3 here is CASSSKPGQGSGETQYF. Here the CDR3 DNA reads TGTGCCAGCAGCTCCAAACCGGGACAGGGGTCAGGAGAGACCCAGTACTTC.

V usage is TRBV9 and J usage is TRBJ1-2; TRBD1 matches at 9 bases. V dropped 4 bases and J dropped 3; count of bases not matched to a gene: 7. This CDR3 spans 15 amino acids. Germline V gene sequence: CDR1 SGDLS, CDR2 YYNGEE. This CDR3 is CASSSRDRGYYGYTF. The DNA for the CDR3 is TGTGCCAGCAGCTCGAGAGACAGGGGGTACTATGGCTACACCTTC.

The rearrangement uses TRBV7-8 and TRBJ1-3; D gene uncertain. The CDR3 is 12 amino acids. V lost 6 bases to trimming and J lost 3 bases, with 6 bases between them. Germline V gives CDR1 SGHVS, CDR2 FQNEAQ. CDR3 in amino acids: CASSRDGNTIYF. CDR3 nucleotides: TGTGCCAGCAGTCGCGATGGAAACACCATATATTTT.

V gene TRBV27 combines with J gene TRBJ1-2; D remains ambiguous. This CDR3 comprises 15 residues. Trimming cost V 2 bases and J 9 bases, with 19 bases left between them. Germline assignment: CDR1 MNHEY and CDR2 SMNVEV (reference sequence). In nucleotides, the CDR3 is TGTGCCAGCAGTTTAGCCCCCTCATCCAGTGGCAGCTACACCTTC. Amino acids: CASSLAPSSSGSYTF.

The chain joins TRBV9 to TRBJ1-1; unclear D gene. Germline loops: CDR1 SGDLS, CDR2 YYNGEE. Trimming pared 6 bases from V and 1 base from J, leaving 16 bases between. The CDR3 has 15 amino acids. The CDR3 DNA reads as TGTGCCAGCACCGAATGGACGGTAAAGAACACTGAAGCTTTCTTT. Amino acid sequence: CASTEWTVKNTEAFF.

The chain has TRBV27 and TRBJ2-2; TRBD1 matches at 7 bases. This CDR3 spans 14 amino acids. Germline V gives CDR1 MNHEY, CDR2 SMNVEV (reference sequence). V shed 7 bases and J 4 bases; nucleotides not matched to a gene: 6. The CDR3 loop reads CASTPTGITGELFF. CDR3 bases: TGTGCCAGCACCCCGACAGGGATCACCGGGGAGCTGTTTTTT.

The chain recombines TRBV14 with TRBJ2-7; 9 positions agree with TRBD1. CDR3 size: 14 residues. V shed 1 base, J shed 2 bases, and the junction held 0 bases outside the gene matches. Germline V gives CDR1 SGHDN, CDR2 FVKESK. Here the CDR3 reads CASSQGQGAYEQYF. The CDR3 DNA reads TGTGCCAGCAGCCAAGGACAGGGGGCCTACGAGCAGTACTTC.

V and J are TRBV29-1 and TRBJ1-2; 8 bases fit TRBD1. Germline V gives CDR1 SQVTM, CDR2 ANQGSEA. Trimming removed 2 bases from V and 3 bases from J; junction bases left unmatched: 5. The CDR3 totals 14 residues. CDR3 bases: TGCAGCGTTGAACTGGACAGGGTTCACTATGGCTACACCTTC. It codes for CSVELDRVHYGYTF.

The chain recombines TRBV27 with TRBJ2-7, with 10 nucleotides matching TRBD1. CDR3 length equals 17 residues. Trimming cost V 5 bases and J 0 bases; bases outside gene matches: 10. Germline V CDR1 and CDR2: MNHEY, SMNVEV (reference sequence). CDR3 bases: TGTGCCAGCAGTAAAATCACCGGGACAGGGGCCTCCTACGAGCAGTACTTC. Its protein is CASSKITGTGASYEQYF.